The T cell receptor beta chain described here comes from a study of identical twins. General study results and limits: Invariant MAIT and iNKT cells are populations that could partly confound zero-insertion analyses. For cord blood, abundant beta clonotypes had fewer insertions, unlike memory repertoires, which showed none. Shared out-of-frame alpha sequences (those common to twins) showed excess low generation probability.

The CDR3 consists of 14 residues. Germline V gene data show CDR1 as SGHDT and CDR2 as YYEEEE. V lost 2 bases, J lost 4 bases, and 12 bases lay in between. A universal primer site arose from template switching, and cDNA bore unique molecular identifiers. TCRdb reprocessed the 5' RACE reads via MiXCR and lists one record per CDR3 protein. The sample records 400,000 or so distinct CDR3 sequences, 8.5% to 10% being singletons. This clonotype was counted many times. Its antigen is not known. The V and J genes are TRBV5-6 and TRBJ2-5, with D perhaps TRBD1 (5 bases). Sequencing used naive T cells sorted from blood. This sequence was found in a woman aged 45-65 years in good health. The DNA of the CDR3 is TGTGCCAGCAGCTTTTTGGCAGACAGAGAGACCCAGTACTTC. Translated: CASSFLADRETQYF.